These T cell receptor beta chains were read from a single sample in a study of cytomegalovirus exposure and HLA in healthy donors. The repertoire was sequenced with immunoSEQ multiplex PCR; TCRdb's copy has only in-frame clones and lacks some. Altogether about 260,000 clones are present, about 75% being singletons, with the ten largest covering about 2.1%. The sequenced material came from PBMCs. The receptor source for this set is a female donor in good health and CMV-seronegative. The CDR3 runs from the conserved cysteine through the conserved F or W. D genes are given only for firm matches. Size values are once, few and many counts, or a class for expanded clones, and some rows have none.

V gene	clone size	J gene	D gene	CDR3 DNA	CDR3 protein
TRBV25-1	.	TRBJ2-5	.	TGTGCCAGCAGCGAACAGAACCAAGAGACCCAGTACTTC	CASSEQNQETQYF
TRBV4-1	.	TRBJ1-5	.	TGCGCCAGCAGCCAAGATCCCGGAGGGTCGAGTAATCAGCCCCAGCATTTT	CASSQDPGGSSNQPQHF
TRBV11-2	.	TRBJ2-5	.	TGTGCCAGCAGCTTAGATGGAGGTCAAGAGACCCAGTACTTC	CASSLDGGQETQYF
TRBV9	.	TRBJ2-1	.	TGTGCCAGCAGCGTAGGCAGGGTTAATGAGCAGTTCTTC	CASSVGRVNEQFF
TRBV5-4	.	TRBJ2-7	.	TGTGCCAGCAGCTTGGACGCGGGACTCTACTCCTACGAGCAGTACTTC	CASSLDAGLYSYEQYF
TRBV29-1	.	TRBJ1-1	.	TGCAGCGTTGATCAGGGAGGCAGCACTGAAGCTTTCTTT	CSVDQGGSTEAFF
TRBV28	.	TRBJ2-5	TRBD2	TGTGCCAGCAGTTACAGCGGGAGAGAGACCCAGTACTTC	CASSYSGRETQYF
TRBV11-3	.	TRBJ2-7	.	TGTGCCAGCAGCTGGGGGGGCGGGGATTCCTACGAGCAGTACTTC	CASSWGGGDSYEQYF
TRBV7-7	.	TRBJ2-3	TRBD2	TGTGCCAGCAGCGCAGGACTAGTACCCATTGATACGCAGTATTTT	CASSAGLVPIDTQYF
TRBV5-1	.	TRBJ1-2	.	TGCGCCAGCAGCTTGGTCCCAGCTAACTATGGCTACACCTTC	CASSLVPANYGYTF
TRBV27	once	TRBJ2-3	TRBD1	TGTGCCAGCAGTCTCAGAGGGACAGGGAACACAGATACGCAGTATTTT	CASSLRGTGNTDTQYF
TRBV11-3	few	TRBJ2-6	.	TGTGCCAGCAGCGATGGACATTATAGTTATGGGGCCAACGTCCTGACTTTC	CASSDGHYSYGANVLTF
TRBV6-1	.	TRBJ1-4	.	TGTGCCAGCGGTAGAGGGCAGGCAACTAATGAAAAACTGTTTTTT	CASGRGQATNEKLFF
TRBV27	once	TRBJ1-4	.	TGTGCCAGCCAGGGGAACACTAATGAAAAACTGTTTTTT	CASQGNTNEKLFF
TRBV10-1	.	TRBJ2-7	.	TGCGCCAGCAGTGACAGGGGTGTCAACGAGCAGTACTTC	CASSDRGVNEQYF
TRBV10-3	few	TRBJ2-7	TRBD1	TGTGCCATCAGTGGAGGGAACAGGGGCTACGAGCAGTACTTC	CAISGGNRGYEQYF
TRBV28	.	TRBJ1-5	.	TGTGCCAGCAGAACAGGGTGGCTTCAGCCCCAGCATTTT	CASRTGWLQPQHF
TRBV19	few	TRBJ1-2	.	TGTGCCACTTGTCAACTTGGACAGCTCTATGGCTACACCTTC	CATCQLGQLYGYTF
TRBV11-2	once	TRBJ1-5	.	TGTGCCAGCAGCTTAGTGGAGGGTCAGCCCCAGCATTTT	CASSLVEGQPQHF
TRBV7-9	.	TRBJ2-2	TRBD1	TGTTCCAGCAGCTTACTTAGCTTCCGGGACAGACCTACCGGGGAGCTGTTTTTT	CSSSLLSFRDRPTGELFF
TRBV28	few	TRBJ1-2	TRBD1	TGTGCCAGCACCCCCCTACAGGGGAGAACTACTGGCTACACCTTC	CASTPLQGRTTGYTF
TRBV7-9	.	TRBJ2-7	TRBD2	TGTGCCAGCAGCTTTAGCGGGCGGACCTACGAGCAGTACTTC	CASSFSGRTYEQYF
TRBV7-9	.	TRBJ2-7	TRBD1	TGTGCCAGCAGCTTAGGGACAGGGAGTTGGTACGAGCAGTACTTC	CASSLGTGSWYEQYF
TRBV6-1	.	TRBJ1-5	.	TGTGCCAGCAGTGGGAGACAGAATAGCAATCAGCCCCAGCATTTT	CASSGRQNSNQPQHF
TRBV28	.	TRBJ2-6	TRBD1	TGTGCCACCCGGGACAGCAGCTCTGGGGCCAACGTCCTGACTTTC	CATRDSSSGANVLTF
TRBV9	few	TRBJ2-5	TRBD2	TGTGCCAGCAGCGTAGGGGGGGGAGGCGAGACCCAGTACTTC	CASSVGGGGETQYF
TRBV10-2	.	TRBJ1-2	.	TGCGCCAGCAGTGACGAAGGCAGGCCCCAAAAAGGCTACACCTTC	CASSDEGRPQKGYTF
TRBV7-9	.	TRBJ1-3	TRBD1	TGTGCCAGCAGCATCGGGACAGACTCTGGAAACACCATATATTTT	CASSIGTDSGNTIYF
TRBV4-1	.	TRBJ2-2	.	TGCGCCAGCAGCCAAGAAACCGAGACTGATATCGGGGAGCTGTTTTTT	CASSQETETDIGELFF
TRBV9	.	TRBJ2-3	TRBD2	TGTGCCAGCAGCGGACTAGGGACTAGCGGGTCCGGGGGTAGCACAGATACGCAGTATTTT	CASSGLGTSGSGGSTDTQYF
TRBV6-1	.	TRBJ1-4	.	TGTGCCAGCAAACGAGCCTCAACTAATGAAAAACTGTTTTTT	CASKRASTNEKLFF
TRBV6-6	.	TRBJ2-2	.	TGTGCCAGCAGTTACTCCGGCAGGACGAACACCGGGGAGCTGTTTTTT	CASSYSGRTNTGELFF
TRBV10-3	.	TRBJ1-2	.	TGTGCCATCAGTGAGTCTGAGGGCTATGGCTACACCTTC	CAISESEGYGYTF
TRBV7-9	few	TRBJ1-2	.	TGTGCCAGCAGCTTAGAGGCAGGGTGGGGCCTGGGCTACACCTTC	CASSLEAGWGLGYTF
TRBV11-2	.	TRBJ1-2	.	TGTGCCAGCAGCTTAACAAGGGGAAACAACTATGGCTACACCTTC	CASSLTRGNNYGYTF
TRBV14	.	TRBJ2-7	TRBD2	TGTGCCAGCAGCCCTCTTTACTCGACTAGCGGGAGCTCCTACGAGCAGTACTTC	CASSPLYSTSGSSYEQYF
TRBV9	.	TRBJ2-7	TRBD2	TGTGCCAGCAGCGCGGCCGGGACTACCTACGAGCAGTACTTC	CASSAAGTTYEQYF
TRBV10-3	.	TRBJ2-7	.	TGTGCCATCAGTGAGACCAACAGGGTATCTGACGAGCAGTACTTC	CAISETNRVSDEQYF
TRBV5-1	.	TRBJ2-1	TRBD2	TGCGCCAGCAGCCAATTACCAGGGACTAGTAACTATGAGCAGTTCTTC	CASSQLPGTSNYEQFF
TRBV11-1	.	TRBJ2-2	TRBD2	TGTGCCAGCAGCCCCGCCCAGACTAGCGGGAGGGCCAACGGGGAGCTGTTTTTT	CASSPAQTSGRANGELFF
TRBV27	.	TRBJ2-7	.	TGTGCCAGCAGTTTATCGGGTAGCCTTCGGTACGAGCAGTACTTC	CASSLSGSLRYEQYF
TRBV11-2	.	TRBJ1-1	.	TGTGCCAGCAGCACCCACACGAACACTGAAGCTTTCTTT	CASSTHTNTEAFF
TRBV7-9	once	TRBJ2-5	.	TGTGCCAGCAGTTCAATCAAAGAGACCCAGTACTTC	CASSSIKETQYF